Sequencing of this T cell receptor beta chain was carried out in a study of post-analysis software for immune sequencing data. The wider study: Some patients lacked subtype; others had relapsing-remitting, secondary progressive or progressive-relapsing disease. Broader study findings: Multiple sclerosis patients had significantly lower normalized Chao1 diversity than controls. TRBV5-6, TRBV5-1 and TRBV20-1 were among four or five TRBV segments more frequent in patients than controls. Under F measure analysis, samples from one preparation batch co-clustered strongly.

Points on this clonotype: What it recognizes is unknown. A read error may account for a junction end that differs from germline.

Sequencing libraries made from TCR beta cDNA carried unique molecular identifiers. A single record per CDR3 protein comes from TCRdb applying MiXCR to the PCR reads. Of 350,000 to 450,000 distinct CDR3 sequences listed, roughly 30% are singletons. The CDR3 is made up of 14 amino acids. Germline CDR1 reads SQVTM; CDR2 reads ANQGSEA. The rearrangement uses TRBV29-1 and TRBJ2-3, with D possibly TRBD2 on 5 matching bases. The sequenced sample was blood. This sequence was found in a girl aged 10 to 17 with multiple sclerosis. The CDR3 loop reads CCVLRTSRLGTQYF. In DNA form, the CDR3 reads TGCTGCGTCCTTAGGACTTCCCGTTTAGGTACGCAGTATTTT.